The 21 T cell receptor beta chains given below trace back to one sample, sequenced in a study of blood T cell repertoires in COVID-19. Sequencing used immunoSEQ multiplex PCR; TCRdb keeps in-frame clones, though not all of them. The data contain a few hundred thousand clones, about 89% of them singletons. Sequenced: peripheral blood. The receptors here all came from a young man with acute or convalescent COVID-19.

Here the CDR3 reads CASSVGTLTDTQYF. The DNA of the CDR3 is TGTGCCAGCAGCGTAGGGACTTTGACAGATACGCAGTATTTT. This chain uses TRBV9 with TRBJ2-3; D perhaps matches TRBD2 (5 bases). Trimming took off 0 bases at V and 3 bases at J, with 8 bases between the two ends. Germline V CDR1 and CDR2: SGDLS, YYNGEE. The CDR3 contains 14 residues.

V is TRBV6-5 and J is TRBJ1-1; D unclear. CDR3 length equals 13 residues. Trimming stripped 6 bases from V and 7 bases from J, with 15 bases between. Germline-derived CDR1 and CDR2 are MNHEY and SVGAGI. The DNA for the CDR3 is TGTGCCAGCAGCGTACGGCCGGCGGTTGAAGCTTTCTTT. Protein: CASSVRPAVEAFF.

This clone is a singleton in its sample. This sequence joins TRBV4-1 and TRBJ1-5, with 8 bases lining up with TRBD1. J lost 3 bases, V lost 1 base, and 8 bases had no gene match. CDR1 and CDR2 from the germline V gene are MGHRA and YSYEKL. This CDR3 is 17 amino acids long. The CDR3 is CASSQGISQGVNQPQHF. The CDR3 DNA is TGCGCCAGCAGCCAAGGGATTTCACAGGGGGTCAATCAGCCCCAGCATTTT.

The rearrangement joins TRBV18 to TRBJ1-1, with D maybe TRBD1 (5 bases). The V and J ends lost 3 bases and 11 bases respectively, with 16 bases between them. The CDR3 is 13 amino acids. Germline assignment: CDR1 KGHSH and CDR2 LQKENI. Here the CDR3 reads CASSPGARDVAFF. CDR3 bases: TGTGCCAGCTCACCCGGGGCGCGGGATGTGGCTTTCTTT.

This chain connects TRBV3-1 (or the pseudogene TRBV3-2) to TRBJ2-1, with a possible D match to TRBD1 (6 bases). Between the trimmed V and J ends, which lost 2 bases and 4 bases, there was a span of 12 bases. This CDR3 spans 15 amino acids. Per the germline V gene, CDR1 is LGHDT and CDR2 is YNNKEL (reference sequence). CDR3 DNA: TGTGCCAGCAGCCAACAACCGCAGGGGTACAATGAGCAGTTCTTC. This codes for CASSQQPQGYNEQFF.

The chain joins TRBV18 to TRBJ1-6; 9 bases align to TRBD1. Trimming removed 3 bases from V and 8 bases from J; junction bases left unmatched: 5. This CDR3 comprises 15 residues. Germline CDR1 is KGHSH and CDR2 is LQKENI. CDR3 sequence: CASSPMGQGDSPLHF. In DNA, the CDR3 is TGTGCCAGCTCACCGATGGGACAGGGCGATTCACCCCTCCACTTT.

CDR3 protein: CASSLWGGSGSNEQFF. The CDR3 bases are TGTGCCAGCAGCTTATGGGGAGGTAGCGGGAGCAATGAGCAGTTCTTC. The chain is built from TRBV7-3 and TRBJ2-1; 9 positions match TRBD2. In germline, CDR1 is SGHTA, CDR2 FQGTGA. This CDR3 has 16 amino acids. V shed 2 bases, J shed 6 bases, and the junction held 8 bases outside the gene matches.

CDR3 in DNA: TGCGCCAGCAGCCAAGTGGGACTAGCGGGGAACACAGATACGCAGTATTTT. Translating it yields CASSQVGLAGNTDTQYF. V usage is TRBV4-1 and J usage is TRBJ2-3; 13 bases are shared with TRBD2. Germline CDR1 MGHRA, CDR2 YSYEKL. This CDR3 region has 17 residues. The V gene end was trimmed by 1 base and the J gene end by 2 bases; junction bases not matched to a gene: 3.

V and J are TRBV5-1 and TRBJ2-7; 7 bases are a match to TRBD1. The V and J ends lost 3 bases and 8 bases, in that order; junction bases with no gene match: 8. Germline V CDR1 and CDR2: SGHRS, YFSETQ. The CDR3 runs 13 residues. The CDR3 is CASSSGTAPKQYF. CDR3 sequence (DNA): TGCGCCAGCAGCTCCGGGACAGCTCCCAAGCAGTACTTC.

The chain joins TRBV29-1 to TRBJ2-7; 8 bases match TRBD1. With V trimmed by 7 bases and J by 2 bases, 7 bases remained unmatched. Germline CDR1 SQVTM, CDR2 ANQGSEA. This CDR3 comprises 13 residues. CDR3 DNA sequence: TGCAGCGAGGACAGGGAGAGCGCCTACGAGCAGTACTTC. Translating it yields CSEDRESAYEQYF.

The J gene is TRBJ1-1, the V gene TRBV6-4; 8 positions match TRBD1. J was trimmed by 5 bases and V by 5 bases; bases with no gene match: 19. The CDR3 loop spans 18 amino acids. Germline V gene lookup returns CDR1 MRHNA and CDR2 SNTAGT. The CDR3, as DNA: TGTGCCAGCAGTCGGACAGGGATCCGGAGTGGGGATAGGACTGAAGCTTTCTTT. Protein product: CASSRTGIRSGDRTEAFF.

A few counts support this clone. The V and J genes are TRBV14 and TRBJ1-1, with a possible D match to TRBD1 (5 bases). Germline V gene lookup returns CDR1 SGHDN and CDR2 FVKESK. This CDR3 comprises 14 residues. Trimming stripped 0 bases from V and 3 bases from J, with 8 bases between. CDR3 nucleotide sequence: TGTGCCAGCAGCCAAGACAGGGTCTACACTGAAGCTTTCTTT. Translation: CASSQDRVYTEAFF.

This clone was recorded a few times. The genes are TRBV12-3 or TRBV12-4 and TRBJ2-1; tentative D call: TRBD2 (6 bases). V gave up 8 bases and J gave up 5 bases, with 10 bases separating them. The CDR3 has 12 amino acids. The CDR3 DNA sequence: TGTGCCAGCTCACTAGCCAACAATGAGCAGTTCTTC. Protein sequence: CASSLANNEQFF.

The rearrangement links TRBV19 to TRBJ2-7; D remains unclear. Deletions cut 1 base from V and 1 base from J, with 11 bases between. The germline V gene encodes CDR1 LNHDA and CDR2 SQIVND (reference sequence). This CDR3 has 15 residues. The CDR3 spells CASSIATLPSYEQYF. Here the CDR3 DNA reads TGTGCCAGTAGTATAGCTACCCTTCCTTCCTACGAGCAGTACTTC.

This clone was seen a single time. This rearrangement joins TRBV19 to TRBJ1-1; 8 bases fit TRBD1. The CDR3 is 13 amino acids. Looked up from germline, CDR1 is LNHDA and CDR2 is SQIVND (reference sequence). Unmatched junction bases numbered 2, after V lost 5 bases and J lost 3 bases. Here the CDR3 reads CASSYRGDTEAFF. For the CDR3, the DNA is TGTGCCAGTAGTTACAGGGGGGACACTGAAGCTTTCTTT.

DNA of the CDR3: TGTGCCAGCAGCTTGGTCGGGCAGGCGGGAAACTCCTACGAGCAGTACTTC. Amino acids: CASSLVGQAGNSYEQYF. The V gene is TRBV5-6, the J gene TRBJ2-7; the D gene is possibly TRBD2 (6 bases). V was trimmed by 0 bases and J by 0 bases, leaving 16 bases between them. Germline V gives CDR1 SGHDT, CDR2 YYEEEE. This CDR3 is built from 17 residues.

The chain carries TRBV4-1 and TRBJ2-7; 8 nucleotides align to TRBD2. Germline-derived CDR1 and CDR2 are MGHRA and YSYEKL. V trimming: 1 base; J trimming: 3 bases; junction bases outside the gene matches: 5. This CDR3 region has 15 residues. CDR3 DNA sequence: TGCGCCAGCAGCCAAGGACTAGCGACATTCTACGAGCAGTACTTC. Its translation is CASSQGLATFYEQYF.

The genes are TRBV29-1 and TRBJ1-2; D remains unclear. The CDR3 has 10 residues. Trimming left V 3 bases short and J 7 bases short, with 6 bases between. CDR1 SQVTM and CDR2 ANQGSEA come from the germline V gene. The CDR3 sequence: CSVDSPGYTF. Here the CDR3 DNA reads TGCAGCGTTGACTCTCCTGGCTACACCTTC.

V and J are TRBV11-1 and TRBJ1-2; D ambiguous. Trimming pared 5 bases from V and 8 bases from J, leaving 15 bases between. CDR3 size: 13 residues. The V gene's germline CDR1 is SGHAT and CDR2 FQDESV (reference sequence). DNA of the CDR3: TGTGCCAGCAGCCCCGACCGGGGATTAGGCTACACCTTC. Translating it yields CASSPDRGLGYTF. Looking up the rest from reference TRBV11-1 and TRBJ1-2 gives the full variable domain: EAEVAQSPRYKITEKSQAVAFWCDPISGHATLYWYRQILGQGPELLVQFQDESVVDDSQLPKDRFSAERLKGVDSTLKIQPAELGDSAMYLCASSPDRGLGYTFGSGTRLTVV.

The chain has TRBV5-1 and TRBJ2-1, with 8 bases aligning to TRBD2. This CDR3 spans 15 amino acids. The J segment lost 0 bases and the V segment lost 7 bases, leaving 6 bases of the junction unmatched. Germline CDR1 is SGHRS and CDR2 is YFSETQ. The CDR3 sequence is CASLPGTSSYNEQFF. CDR3 sequence (DNA): TGCGCCAGCCTCCCCGGGACTAGCTCCTACAATGAGCAGTTCTTC. Combining the CDR3 with reference TRBV5-1 and TRBJ2-1 gives the whole variable domain KAGVTQTPRYLIKTRGQQVTLSCSPISGHRSVSWYQQTPGQGLQFLFEYFSETQRNKGNFPGRFSGRQFSNSRSEMNVSTLELGDSALYLCASLPGTSSYNEQFFGPGTRLTVL.

A single count supports this clone. This sequence joins TRBV7-2 and TRBJ1-5; D unclear. V lost 3 bases and J 8 bases, leaving 11 bases between the germline ends. CDR3 size: 13 residues. Germline lookup yields CDR1 SGHTA and CDR2 FQGNSA. CDR3 loop: CASSLAGDKPQHF. Written as DNA, the CDR3 is TGTGCCAGCAGCTTGGCGGGAGACAAGCCCCAGCATTTT.